This entry is about one TCR beta chain. Using immunoSEQ multiplex PCR, the repertoire was profiled, and TCRdb retains in-frame clones only, with some absent. The table lists about 130,000 clones, around nine tenths of them singletons. The sample originates from a study of control samples from healthy donors and cancer patients. Germline CDR1 MNHEY, CDR2 SMNVEV (reference sequence). Between the trimmed V and J ends, which lost 5 bases and 1 base, there was a span of 14 bases. The CDR3 runs 16 residues. The chain links TRBV27 to TRBJ1-4; a possible D gene is TRBD1 (5 bases). The material sequenced was blood. This receptor was taken from a middle-aged man in good health. The chain's CDR3 is CASSTLGGGTNEKLFF. As DNA, the CDR3 is TGTGCCAGCAGTACCCTGGGGGGGGGAACTAATGAAAAACTGTTTTTT.